This TCR beta chain was retrieved from a study of blood T cell repertoires in COVID-19. Overall study context: Each recovered donor of Cohort 3 presented with two negative PCRs, clearance, or symptom resolution. The cDNA or gDNA used as material had been derived from T cells, B-cell-depleted T cells, or PBMCs.

Categorization into cohorts depended on clinical history that participants reported. The V gene lost 5 bases and the J gene lost 0 bases, with 10 bases spanning the gap. Germline values: CDR1 SGHAT, CDR2 FQNNGV. This CDR3 is 14 amino acids long. Authors' analysis steps: Nucleated cell counts were estimated from reference gene primer amplification. Generated by immunoSEQ multiplex PCR, the TCRdb table keeps only in-frame clones and is missing some. V and J calls and clone size are given by that table; D and trimming were obtained from the DNA. This table holds a few hundred thousand clones, about 86% found once.

Sequencing was performed on PBMCs or T cells enriched from blood (not recorded which). The chain links TRBV11-2 to TRBJ1-2, with unresolved D. The clonotype comes from a woman in her 50s in a cohort exposed to, infected with or recovered from COVID-19 (not recorded which). The chain's CDR3 is CASSPTPSNYGYTF. DNA for the CDR3: TGTGCCAGCAGCCCAACACCCTCTAACTATGGCTACACCTTC.